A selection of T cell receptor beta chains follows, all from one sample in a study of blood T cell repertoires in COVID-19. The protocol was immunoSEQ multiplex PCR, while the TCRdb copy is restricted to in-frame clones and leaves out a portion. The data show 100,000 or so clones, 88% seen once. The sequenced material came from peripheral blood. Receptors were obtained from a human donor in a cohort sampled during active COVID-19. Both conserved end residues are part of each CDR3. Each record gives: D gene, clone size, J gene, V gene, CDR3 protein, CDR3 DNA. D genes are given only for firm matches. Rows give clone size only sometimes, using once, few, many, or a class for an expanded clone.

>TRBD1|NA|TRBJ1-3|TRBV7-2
CASSLEGQISGNTIYF
TGTGCCAGCAGCTTAGAGGGACAGATCTCTGGAAACACCATATATTTT
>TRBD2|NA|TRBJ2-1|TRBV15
CATSRTFMDSAPTSGISNEQFF
TGTGCCACCAGCAGAACTTTTATGGACAGCGCTCCGACTAGCGGAATAAGCAATGAGCAGTTCTTC
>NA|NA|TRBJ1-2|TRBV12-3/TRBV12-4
CASSLGAGYGYTF
TGTGCCAGCAGTTTAGGGGCAGGGTATGGCTACACCTTC
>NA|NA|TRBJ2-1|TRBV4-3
CASSSRQSSYNEQFF
TGCGCCAGCAGCTCCAGACAGAGCTCCTACAATGAGCAGTTCTTC
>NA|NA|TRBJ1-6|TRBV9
CASSVRHSPLHF
TGTGCCAGCAGCGTCAGACACTCACCCCTCCACTTT
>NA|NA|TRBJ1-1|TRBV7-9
CASSLALPVRNTEAFF
TGTGCCAGCAGCTTAGCGCTCCCGGTACGAAACACTGAAGCTTTCTTT
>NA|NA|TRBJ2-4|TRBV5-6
CASSLRGQLAKNIQYF
TGTGCCAGCAGCCTAAGAGGACAGTTGGCCAAAAACATTCAGTACTTC
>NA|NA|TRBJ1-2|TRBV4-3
CASRRGLNYGYTF
TGCGCCAGCAGGCGAGGACTTAACTATGGCTACACCTTC
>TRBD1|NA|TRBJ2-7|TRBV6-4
CASSEHRGGEQYF
TGTGCCAGCAGCGAGCACAGGGGTGGCGAGCAGTACTTC
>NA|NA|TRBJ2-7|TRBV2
CASLQGYEQYF
TGTGCCAGTCTACAGGGATACGAGCAGTACTTC
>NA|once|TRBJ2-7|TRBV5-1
CASSRTGSYEQYF
TGCGCCAGCAGCCGAACAGGGTCCTACGAGCAGTACTTC
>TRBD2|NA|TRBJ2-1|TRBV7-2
CASSLAGTRPQIPQFF
TGTGCCAGCAGCTTAGCCGGGACTAGGCCGCAAATTCCGCAGTTCTTC
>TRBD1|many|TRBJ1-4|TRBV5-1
CASSQGTATNEKLFF
TGCGCCAGCAGCCAGGGGACAGCAACTAATGAAAAACTGTTTTTT
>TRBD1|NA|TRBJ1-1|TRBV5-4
CASSLVDRGTEAFF
TGTGCCAGCAGCTTGGTGGACAGGGGAACTGAAGCTTTCTTT
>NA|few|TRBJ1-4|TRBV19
CASSITRGEKLFF
TGTGCCAGTAGTATCACCCGAGGGGAAAAACTGTTTTTT
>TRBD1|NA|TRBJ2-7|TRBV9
CASSPRPDRRNYEQYF
TGTGCCAGCAGCCCCCGACCGGACAGGAGAAATTACGAGCAGTACTTC
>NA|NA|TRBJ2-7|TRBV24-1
CATSETGTYEQYF
TGTGCCACCAGTGAAACAGGGACCTACGAGCAGTACTTC
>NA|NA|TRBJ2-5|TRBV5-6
CASSPERQETQYF
TGTGCCAGCAGCCCTGAGAGACAAGAGACCCAGTACTTC
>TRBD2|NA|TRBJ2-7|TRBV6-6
CASSYSESSGEQYF
TGTGCCAGCAGTTACTCGGAGTCTAGCGGGGAGCAGTACTTC
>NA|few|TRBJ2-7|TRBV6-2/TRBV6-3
CASSNSFGEQYF
TGTGCCAGCAGTAACTCCTTCGGGGAGCAGTACTTC
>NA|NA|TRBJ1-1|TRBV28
CASSLAQHSTEAFF
TGTGCCAGCAGTTTAGCTCAGCACAGCACTGAAGCTTTCTTT
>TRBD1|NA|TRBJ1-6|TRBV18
CASSLGQGASNSPLHF
TGTGCCAGCTCTCTCGGACAGGGGGCTAGTAATTCACCCCTCCACTTT
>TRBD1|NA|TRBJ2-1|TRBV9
CASSVTTGGQGYNEQFF
TGTGCCAGCAGCGTAACGACTGGAGGACAGGGGTATAATGAGCAGTTCTTC
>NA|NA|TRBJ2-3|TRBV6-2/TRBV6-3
CASSYRWEGTDTQYF
TGTGCCAGCAGTTACAGGTGGGAGGGCACAGATACGCAGTATTTT
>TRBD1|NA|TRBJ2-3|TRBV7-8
CASSREVRGQDTQYF
TGTGCCAGCAGCCGAGAGGTCAGGGGGCAAGATACGCAGTATTTT